This TCR beta chain was obtained from a study of blood T cell repertoires in COVID-19. Across the study: Researchers got acute and convalescent COVID-19 samples from the United States, Italy and Spain. Sources were T cells, B-cell-depleted T cells, or PBMCs; the material itself was cDNA or gDNA.

Under the authors' procedure: Amplification of reference gene primers provided the estimated nucleated cell counts. Clones were sequenced by immunoSEQ multiplex PCR, and TCRdb holds only the in-frame ones, with some missing. For V, J and clone size, that table is used; D and trimming come from the DNA. The repertoire holds fewer than 700,000 clones, with about 89% as singletons. Sequenced input: peripheral blood. The sequence came from a woman aged 45-60 years with COVID-19, enrolled during active disease.

The CDR3 region is CASSPQLVPASTDTQYF. CDR3 DNA: TGTGCCAGCAGCCCCCAACTAGTTCCCGCTAGCACAGATACGCAGTATTTT. The chain joins TRBV3-1 (or the pseudogene TRBV3-2) to TRBJ2-3, with a tentative D call TRBD2 (5 bases). This CDR3 region has 17 residues. V dropped 4 bases and J dropped 0 bases, with 17 bases sitting between them. Germline loops: CDR1 LGHDT, CDR2 YNNKEL (reference sequence).